This note documents a single TCR beta chain sequence. These data are taken from a study of blood T cell repertoires in COVID-19. Study background: There were acute and convalescent COVID-19 samples, and they came from the United States, Italy and Spain. The cDNA or gDNA used as material had been derived from T cells, B-cell-depleted T cells, or PBMCs.

From germline, CDR1 is MNHEY and CDR2 SMNVEV (reference sequence). The V gene lost 5 bases and the J gene lost 3 bases, with 15 bases spanning the gap. This CDR3 has 15 amino acids. Under the authors' procedure: For nucleated cells, counts were estimated from reference gene primer amplification. The assay was immunoSEQ multiplex PCR, and TCRdb's table has in-frame clones only and misses some. That table furnishes V, J and clone size, whereas the DNA furnished D and trimming. The table lists under 250,000 clones, roughly 90% of them singletons. Source material: peripheral blood. This TCR was recovered from a middle-aged woman with acute or convalescent COVID-19. This chain uses TRBV27 with TRBJ2-3, with a possible D match to TRBD2 (5 bases). The CDR3 region is CASSPRGPGTDTQYF. The CDR3 DNA sequence: TGTGCCAGCAGTCCCCGAGGCCCGGGGACAGATACGCAGTATTTT.